The text below deals with one T cell receptor beta chain. This sample was taken from a study of cytomegalovirus exposure and HLA in healthy donors. PCR amplification relied on 60 Vbeta primers (plus 13 Jbeta primers). This table comes from immunoSEQ multiplex PCR, and its TCRdb copy is limited to in-frame clones, with some not included. This sample's table reports approximately 27,000 clones. Germline V gene sequence: CDR1 LNHDA, CDR2 SQIVND (reference sequence). This CDR3 is 14 amino acids long. The J segment lost 1 base and the V segment lost 9 bases, leaving 8 bases of the junction unmatched. This sequence joins TRBV19 and TRBJ1-2, with 7 bases aligning to TRBD1. Sequencing was carried out using PBMCs. The receptor's source is a man in his thirties or forties in good health and CMV-seronegative. The CDR3, as DNA: TGTGCCAGCCGGCCAGGGGGTAGTAACTATGGCTACACCTTC. Its protein product is CASRPGGSNYGYTF.